This T cell receptor beta chain was found in a study of control samples from healthy donors and cancer patients. The assay was immunoSEQ multiplex PCR, and TCRdb's table has in-frame clones only and misses some. The data contain about 150,000 clones, approximately 94% of them singletons. The sequence came from a man in his forties or fifties in good health. Input material: blood.

CDR3 in amino acids: CASGPDPLAGRANQPQHF. The DNA for the CDR3 is TGTGCTAGTGGTCCCGACCCCCTGGCGGGGAGGGCCAATCAGCCCCAGCATTTT. The rearrangement joins TRBV12-5 to TRBJ1-5, with D uncertain. V dropped 5 bases and J dropped 3 bases, with 23 bases sitting between them. CDR1 and CDR2 (germline): LGHNT, FRNRAP. The CDR3 contains 18 residues.